This T cell receptor (beta chain) was obtained from a study of cytomegalovirus exposure and HLA in healthy donors. Study-level results: Reportedly, TCR beta sequences accurately predicted HLA-A and HLA-B alleles in most subjects.

With respect to this clone: Its antigen is unknown.

The PCR contained 60 Vbeta and 13 Jbeta primers. Original data processing: Counted up in a later analysis, unique TCR beta chains came to 65 million to 80 million, with around 10 million shared. The repertoire was sequenced with immunoSEQ multiplex PCR; TCRdb's copy has only in-frame clones and lacks some. V and J calls and clone size are those listed in that table; D and trimming were worked out from the DNA. The sample includes over 95,000 clones, over 60% seen only once; the top ten take approximately 2.5%. This CDR3 spans 15 amino acids. Trimming at V came to 3 bases and at J to 2 bases, leaving 4 bases not matched to a gene. The V gene's germline CDR1 is LNHDA and CDR2 SQIVND (reference sequence). Healthy bone marrow donors made up the donors.

The sequence was obtained from a female donor in good health and CMV-seronegative. The chain couples TRBV19 to TRBJ2-1; TRBD2 agrees at 7 bases. Sequencing input: PBMCs. For the CDR3, the DNA is TGTGCCAGTAGTATCGGGGCGGGGGCCTACAATGAGCAGTTCTTC. Translated: CASSIGAGAYNEQFF.